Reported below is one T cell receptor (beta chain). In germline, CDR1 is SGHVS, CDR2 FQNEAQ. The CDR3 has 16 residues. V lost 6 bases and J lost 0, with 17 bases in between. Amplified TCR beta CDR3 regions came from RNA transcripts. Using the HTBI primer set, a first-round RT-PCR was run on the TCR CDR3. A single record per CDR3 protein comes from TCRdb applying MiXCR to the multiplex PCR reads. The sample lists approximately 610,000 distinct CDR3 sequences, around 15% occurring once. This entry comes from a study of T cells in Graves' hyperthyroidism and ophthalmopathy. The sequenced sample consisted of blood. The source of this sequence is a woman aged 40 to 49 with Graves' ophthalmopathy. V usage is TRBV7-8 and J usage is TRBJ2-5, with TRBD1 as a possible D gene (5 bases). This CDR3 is CASSSQGWGYQETQYF. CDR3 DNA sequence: TGTGCCAGCAGTTCTCAGGGTTGGGGATACCAAGAGACCCAGTACTTC. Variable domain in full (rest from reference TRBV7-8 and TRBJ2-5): GAGVSQSPRYKVAKRGQDVALRCDPISGHVSLFWYQQALGQGPEFLTYFQNEAQLDKSGLPSDRFFAERPEGSVSTLKIQRTQQEDSAVYLCASSSQGWGYQETQYFGPGTRLLVL.